A selection of T cell receptor beta chains follows, all from one sample in a study of T cell responses to AZD1222 COVID-19 vaccine. This table comes from immunoSEQ multiplex PCR, and its TCRdb copy is limited to in-frame clones, with some not included. The repertoire holds 90,000 to 130,000 clones, more than 65% seen once, with roughly 9.5% in the top ten. The material sequenced was peripheral blood, taken on day 0 of AZD1222 vaccination. The receptors stem from an adult in good health. The CDR3 runs from the conserved cysteine through the conserved F or W. A D gene is named only where the DNA matches it firmly. Clone size is stated in some rows and not others, as once, few, many or a class when expanded.

>TRBJ2-7|-|TRBV7-9|-
TGTGCCAGCAGCATGAGGTCCCTAGCCTACGAGCAGTACTTC
CASSMRSLAYEQYF
>TRBJ2-1|-|TRBV24-1|-
TGTGCCACCAGTGATTGGTCCCGGAGCTCCTACAATGAGCAGTTCTTC
CATSDWSRSSYNEQFF
>TRBJ2-2|-|TRBV19|-
TGTGCCAGTAGTATACCCAGGGGGAACACCGGGGAGCTGTTTTTT
CASSIPRGNTGELFF
>TRBJ1-2|-|TRBV7-2|-
TGTGCCAGCAGCTTAGACGAGGCAGGGGCTGGCGGCTACACCTTC
CASSLDEAGAGGYTF
>TRBJ2-3|-|TRBV7-6|-
TGTGCCAGCAGCTTTGTGGGCGGGAATACGCAGTATTTT
CASSFVGGNTQYF
>TRBJ1-4|-|TRBV4-1|-
TGCGCCAGCAGCCAAGCCCCAAGTTGGAAACTGTTTTTT
CASSQAPSWKLFF
>TRBJ2-1|-|TRBV18|-
TGTGCCAGCTCACCCGCGAGGAATGAGCAGTTCTTC
CASSPARNEQFF
>TRBJ2-5|-|TRBV27|-
TGTGCCAGCAGCCGTGGACCGAACCAAGAGACCCAGTACTTC
CASSRGPNQETQYF
>TRBJ1-5|-|TRBV19|-
TGTGCCAGTAACCAGGACCCCAATCAGCCCCAGCATTTT
CASNQDPNQPQHF
>TRBJ1-3|-|TRBV18|once
TGTGCCAGCTCACCGCAATCCGTTCGGAGCTCTGGAAACACCATATATTTT
CASSPQSVRSSGNTIYF
>TRBJ1-6|-|TRBV7-2|-
TGTGCCAGCAGCTTAAGTGGGGGTGGATATAATTCACCCCTCCACTTT
CASSLSGGGYNSPLHF
>TRBJ1-2|-|TRBV19|-
TGTGCCAGTAGCCAATCTGGCGGTGGTGGCTACACCTTC
CASSQSGGGGYTF
>TRBJ1-1|-|TRBV28|-
TGTGCCACGCTAGTAAGTCCCATTACTGAAGCTTTCTTT
CATLVSPITEAFF
>TRBJ1-5|TRBD1|TRBV3-1/TRBV3-2|-
TGTGCCAGCAGCCAAAGGACAGGGGACCAGCCCCAGCATTTT
CASSQRTGDQPQHF
>TRBJ1-2|TRBD1|TRBV4-1|-
TGCGCCAGCAGCCAAACAGGAACCTTGGACAGGTCCAATGGCTACACCTTC
CASSQTGTLDRSNGYTF
>TRBJ1-2|-|TRBV7-2|-
TGTGCCAGCAGCCCAAGCCAGGGCTTTGTGGATGGCTACACCTTC
CASSPSQGFVDGYTF
>TRBJ2-4|TRBD2|TRBV7-9|-
TGTGCCAGCAGCTTAGCCCTAAGCGGGAGTAGCATTCAGTACTTC
CASSLALSGSSIQYF
>TRBJ1-2|TRBD1|TRBV19|-
TGTGCCAGTAGAAAAGGGACAGGGGGCGAGTTGAACTATGGCTACACCTTC
CASRKGTGGELNYGYTF
>TRBJ2-7|-|TRBV21-1|-
TGTGCCAGCAGCAATAGTATAGGGGGGGACTACGAGCAGTACTTC
CASSNSIGGDYEQYF
>TRBJ1-5|-|TRBV28|-
TGTGCCAGCAGTTTGTATAATCAGCCCCAGCATTTT
CASSLYNQPQHF
>TRBJ1-5|-|TRBV5-5|-
TGTGCCAGCAGCTTGGAAGACCCTCGCACCCAGCATTTT
CASSLEDPRTQHF
>TRBJ2-1|TRBD2|TRBV19|few
TGTGCCAGTAGGACAGCTAGCGGGAGGCCCTACAATGAGCAGTTCTTC
CASRTASGRPYNEQFF
>TRBJ1-4|-|TRBV6-5|few
TGTGCCAGCAGTTATGGAGGCAGGGTAACTAATGAAAAACTGTTTTTT
CASSYGGRVTNEKLFF